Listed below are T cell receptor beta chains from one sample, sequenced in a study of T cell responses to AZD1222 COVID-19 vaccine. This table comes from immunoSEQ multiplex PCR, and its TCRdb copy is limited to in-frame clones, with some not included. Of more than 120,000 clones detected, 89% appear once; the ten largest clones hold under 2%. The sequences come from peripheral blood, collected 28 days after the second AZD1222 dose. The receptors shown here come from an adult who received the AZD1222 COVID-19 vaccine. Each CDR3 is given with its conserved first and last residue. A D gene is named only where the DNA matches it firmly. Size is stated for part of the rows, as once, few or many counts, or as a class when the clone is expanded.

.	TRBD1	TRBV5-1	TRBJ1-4	CASSSGQGNEKLFF	TGCGCCAGCAGCTCGGGACAGGGGAACGAAAAACTGTTTTTT
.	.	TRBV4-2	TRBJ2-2	CASSQLTGGLGGRALDTGELFF	TGTGCCAGCAGCCAACTGACAGGGGGCTTGGGCGGGAGGGCTTTGGACACCGGGGAGCTGTTTTTT
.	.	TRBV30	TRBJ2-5	CAWSAYLETQYF	TGTGCCTGGAGTGCCTACCTGGAGACCCAGTACTTC
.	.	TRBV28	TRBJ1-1	CASSFMNTEAFF	TGTGCCAGCAGCTTCATGAACACTGAAGCTTTCTTT
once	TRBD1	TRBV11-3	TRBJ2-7	CASSLKGQGEQYF	TGTGCCAGCAGCCTCAAGGGACAGGGGGAGCAGTACTTC
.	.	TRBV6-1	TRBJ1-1	CASSERRGGQAFF	TGTGCCAGCAGTGAAAGGCGAGGGGGGCAAGCTTTCTTT
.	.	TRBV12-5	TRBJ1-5	CASASDIGGANNQPQHF	TGTGCTAGTGCCTCCGACATTGGGGGGGCAAATAATCAGCCCCAGCATTTT
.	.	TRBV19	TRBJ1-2	CASSIDRRQGDYYGYTF	TGTGCCAGTAGTATAGATAGGAGGCAGGGTGATTACTACGGCTACACCTTC
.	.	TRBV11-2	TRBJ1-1	CASSLESGVNTEAFF	TGTGCCAGCAGCTTAGAGTCGGGTGTAAACACTGAAGCTTTCTTT
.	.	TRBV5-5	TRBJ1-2	CASSLVGGRYGYTF	TGTGCCAGCAGCTTGGTTGGGGGACGCTATGGCTACACCTTC
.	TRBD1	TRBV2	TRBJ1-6	CASRGTGHDSPLHF	TGTGCCAGCAGGGGGACAGGCCACGATTCACCCCTCCACTTT
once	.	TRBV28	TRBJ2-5	CASSPGRRTVQTQYF	TGTGCCAGCAGCCCGGGGCGGAGGACGGTGCAGACCCAGTACTTC
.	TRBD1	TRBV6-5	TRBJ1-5	CASSHGQGYQPQHF	TGTGCCAGCAGCCACGGACAGGGATATCAGCCCCAGCATTTT
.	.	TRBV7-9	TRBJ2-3	CASSLGTSTDTQYF	TGTGCCAGCAGCTTAGGGACTAGCACAGATACGCAGTATTTT
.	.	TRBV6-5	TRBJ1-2	CASSYSTIRFSYGYTF	TGTGCCAGCAGTTACTCGACCATACGTTTTTCGTATGGCTACACCTTC
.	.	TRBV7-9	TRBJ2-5	CASRHGREYQETQYF	TGTGCCAGCAGACACGGACGGGAGTACCAAGAGACCCAGTACTTC
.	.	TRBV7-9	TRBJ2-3	CASSLNLGTDTQYF	TGTGCCAGCAGCTTAAACTTGGGCACAGATACGCAGTATTTT
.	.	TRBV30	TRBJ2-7	CAWSSEFYEQYF	TGTGCCTGGAGTTCGGAATTCTACGAGCAGTACTTC
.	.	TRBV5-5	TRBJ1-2	CASSSDSNYGYTF	TGTGCCAGCAGCTCCGACAGTAACTATGGCTACACCTTC
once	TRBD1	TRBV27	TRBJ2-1	CASSSQTGHNEQFF	TGTGCCAGCAGCTCTCAGACAGGGCACAATGAGCAGTTCTTC
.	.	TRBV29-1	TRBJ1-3	CSVALSGNTIYF	TGCAGCGTTGCTCTTTCTGGAAACACCATATATTTT
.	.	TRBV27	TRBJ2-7	CASSPFRPLSGTTYEQYF	TGTGCCAGCAGTCCCTTCCGACCCCTTAGCGGAACTACCTACGAGCAGTACTTC
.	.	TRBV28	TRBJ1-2	CASSLNSRGYTF	TGTGCCAGCAGTTTAAACAGTAGAGGCTACACCTTC
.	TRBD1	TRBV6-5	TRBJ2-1	CASSTGQEYNEQFF	TGTGCCAGCAGTACCGGACAGGAATACAATGAGCAGTTCTTC
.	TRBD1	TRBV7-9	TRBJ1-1	CASSFRDREGTEAFF	TGTGCCAGCAGCTTTAGGGACAGGGAGGGCACTGAAGCTTTCTTT
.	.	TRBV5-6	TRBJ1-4	CASSLWAGVNEKLFF	TGTGCCAGCAGCTTGTGGGCAGGGGTTAATGAAAAACTGTTTTTT
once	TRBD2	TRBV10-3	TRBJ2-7	CASISGVVSDEQYF	TGTGCCTCCATTAGCGGGGTAGTTAGCGACGAGCAGTACTTC
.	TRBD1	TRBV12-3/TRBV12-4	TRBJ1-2	CASSLGTGYGYTF	TGTGCCAGCAGTTTAGGGACAGGATATGGCTACACCTTC
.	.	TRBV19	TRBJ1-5	CASSIVPGTGNQPQHF	TGTGCCAGTAGTATAGTCCCAGGGACGGGCAATCAGCCCCAGCATTTT
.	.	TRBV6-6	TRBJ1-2	CASSFGQMDGYTF	TGTGCCAGCAGCTTTGGACAGATGGATGGCTACACCTTC
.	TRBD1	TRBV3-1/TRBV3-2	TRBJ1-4	CASSRTGGSGAFNEKLFF	TGTGCCAGCAGCCGGACAGGGGGCTCTGGGGCGTTTAATGAAAAACTGTTTTTT
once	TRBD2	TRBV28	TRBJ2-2	CASSFGNGVAGTGELFF	TGTGCCAGCAGTTTTGGAAATGGGGTAGCGGGGACCGGGGAGCTGTTTTTT
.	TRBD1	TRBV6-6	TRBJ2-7	CASSYSQGAREQYF	TGTGCCAGCAGTTACTCCCAGGGGGCGCGCGAGCAGTACTTC
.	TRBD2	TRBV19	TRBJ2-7	CASSRLAGGEQYF	TGTGCCAGTAGTAGACTAGCGGGTGGCGAGCAGTACTTC
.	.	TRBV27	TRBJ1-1	CASSFGRVEDTEAFF	TGTGCCAGCAGTTTTGGGAGAGTCGAGGACACTGAAGCTTTCTTT
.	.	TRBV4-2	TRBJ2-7	CASSQAMGGLSYEQYF	TGTGCCAGCAGCCAGGCTATGGGTGGGCTCTCCTACGAGCAGTACTTC
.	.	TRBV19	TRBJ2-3	CATALAGADTQYF	TGTGCCACGGCCCTGGCGGGCGCAGATACGCAGTATTTT
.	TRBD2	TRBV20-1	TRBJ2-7	CSASKGLAIHEQYF	TGCAGTGCTAGTAAGGGACTAGCTATCCACGAGCAGTACTTC
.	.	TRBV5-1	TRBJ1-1	CASSLAGVVAEAFF	TGCGCCAGCAGCCTTGCGGGGGTAGTGGCTGAAGCTTTCTTT
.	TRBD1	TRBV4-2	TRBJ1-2	CASSRGTGDGYTF	TGTGCCAGCAGCCGGGGGACAGGGGACGGCTACACCTTC
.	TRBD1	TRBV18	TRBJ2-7	CASSHEMTGATYEQYF	TGTGCCAGCTCACACGAAATGACAGGGGCCACCTACGAGCAGTACTTC
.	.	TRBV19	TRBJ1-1	CASTQDRVNTEAFF	TGTGCCAGTACCCAGGACAGAGTGAACACTGAAGCTTTCTTT
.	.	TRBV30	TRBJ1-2	CAWRDSYYGYTF	TGTGCCTGGAGGGACAGCTACTATGGCTACACCTTC
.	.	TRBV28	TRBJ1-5	CASSQRQSGNQPQHF	TGTGCCAGCAGCCAGCGACAGTCTGGCAATCAGCCCCAGCATTTT
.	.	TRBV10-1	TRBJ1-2	CASSDSSSYGYTF	TGCGCCAGCAGCGACAGCTCGTCCTATGGCTACACCTTC
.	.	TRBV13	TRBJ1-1	CASSLPNGGNTEAFF	TGTGCCAGCAGCCTCCCGAACGGCGGGAACACTGAAGCTTTCTTT
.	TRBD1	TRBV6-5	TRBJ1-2	CASSYGQGKYGYGYTF	TGTGCCAGCAGTTATGGACAGGGGAAGTACGGCTATGGCTACACCTTC
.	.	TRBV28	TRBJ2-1	CASSFTGTYSYNEQFF	TGTGCCAGCAGTTTTACCGGGACTTACTCCTACAATGAGCAGTTCTTC
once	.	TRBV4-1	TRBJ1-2	CASSLLQNYGYTF	TGCGCCAGCAGCCTCTTACAGAACTATGGCTACACCTTC
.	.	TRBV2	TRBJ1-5	CASSQDSYSNQPQHF	TGTGCCAGCTCACAGGATAGTTATAGCAATCAGCCCCAGCATTTT
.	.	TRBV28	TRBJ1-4	CASSLSVAGSAKLFF	TGTGCCAGCAGTTTATCGGTGGCCGGCAGTGCAAAACTGTTTTTT
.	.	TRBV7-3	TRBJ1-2	CASSSGPGYGYTF	TGTGCCAGCAGCTCTGGTCCGGGGTATGGCTACACCTTC
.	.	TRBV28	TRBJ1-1	CATHPHNTEAFF	TGTGCCACCCATCCGCATAACACTGAAGCTTTCTTT
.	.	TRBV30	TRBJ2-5	CAWNLRAATQETQYF	TGTGCCTGGAACCTTCGGGCAGCCACACAAGAGACCCAGTACTTC
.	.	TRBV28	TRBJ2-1	CASSLFGAGQSNEQFF	TGTGCCAGCAGTTTATTCGGGGCGGGACAGTCCAATGAGCAGTTCTTC
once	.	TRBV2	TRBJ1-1	CASSETAGNTEAFF	TGTGCCAGCAGTGAAACGGCAGGGAACACTGAAGCTTTCTTT
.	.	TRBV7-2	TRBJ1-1	CASSLGGGGRSAEAFF	TGTGCCAGCAGCTTAGGGGGCGGGGGAAGAAGCGCTGAAGCTTTCTTT
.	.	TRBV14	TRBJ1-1	CASSDGLNTEAFF	TGTGCCAGCAGCGACGGATTGAACACTGAAGCTTTCTTT